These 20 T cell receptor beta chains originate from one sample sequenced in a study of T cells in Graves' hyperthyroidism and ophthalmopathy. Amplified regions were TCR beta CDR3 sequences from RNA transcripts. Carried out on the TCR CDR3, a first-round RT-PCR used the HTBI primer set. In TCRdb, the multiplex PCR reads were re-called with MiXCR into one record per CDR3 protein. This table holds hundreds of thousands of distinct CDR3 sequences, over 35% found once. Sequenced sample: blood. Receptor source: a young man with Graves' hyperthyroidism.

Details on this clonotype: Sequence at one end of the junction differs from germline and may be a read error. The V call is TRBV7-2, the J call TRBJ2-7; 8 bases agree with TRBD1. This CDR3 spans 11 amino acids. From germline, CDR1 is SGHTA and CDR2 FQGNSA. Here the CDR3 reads CASSNRDRQNF. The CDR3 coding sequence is TGTGCCAGCAGCAACCGGGACAGGCAGAACTTC.

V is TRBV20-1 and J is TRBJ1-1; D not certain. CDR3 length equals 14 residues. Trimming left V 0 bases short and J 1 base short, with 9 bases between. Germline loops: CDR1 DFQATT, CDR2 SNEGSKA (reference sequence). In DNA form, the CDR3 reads TGCAGTGCTAGAGACAGCCTCCCGAACACTGAAGCTTTCTTT. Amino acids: CSARDSLPNTEAFF.

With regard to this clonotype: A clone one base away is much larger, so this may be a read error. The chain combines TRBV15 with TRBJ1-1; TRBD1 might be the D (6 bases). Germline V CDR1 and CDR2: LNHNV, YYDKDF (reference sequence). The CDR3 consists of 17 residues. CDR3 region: CAASDHKGGQITTEAFF. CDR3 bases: TGTGCCGCCAGCGATCATAAAGGAGGACAGATTACGACTGAAGCTTTCTTT.

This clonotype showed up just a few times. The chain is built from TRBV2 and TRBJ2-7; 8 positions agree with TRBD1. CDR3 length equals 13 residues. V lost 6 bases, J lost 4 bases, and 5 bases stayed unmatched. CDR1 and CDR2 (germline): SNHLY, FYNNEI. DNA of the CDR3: TGTGCCAGCAGGGGGGACAGGCAGTACGAGCAGTACTTC. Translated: CASRGDRQYEQYF.

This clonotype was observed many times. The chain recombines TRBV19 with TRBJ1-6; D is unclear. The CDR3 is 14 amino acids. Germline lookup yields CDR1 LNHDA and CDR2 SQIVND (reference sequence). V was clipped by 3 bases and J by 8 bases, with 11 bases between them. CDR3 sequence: CASSMTGRHSPLHF. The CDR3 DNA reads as TGTGCCAGTAGTATGACTGGAAGGCATTCACCCCTCCACTTT.

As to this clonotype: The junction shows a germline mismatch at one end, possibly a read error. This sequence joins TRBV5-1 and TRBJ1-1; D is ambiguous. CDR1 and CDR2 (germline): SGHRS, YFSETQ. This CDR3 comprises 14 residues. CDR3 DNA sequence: TGTGCCAGCACCCGAGCCGGCGCGGACACTGAAGCTTTCTTT. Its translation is CASTRAGADTEAFF.

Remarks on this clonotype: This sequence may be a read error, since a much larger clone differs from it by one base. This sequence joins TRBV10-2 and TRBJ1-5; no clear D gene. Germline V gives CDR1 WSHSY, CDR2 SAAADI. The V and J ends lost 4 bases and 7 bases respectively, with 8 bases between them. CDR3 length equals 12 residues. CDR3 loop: CASSGFPQPQHF. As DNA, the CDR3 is TGCGCCAGCAGTGGGTTCCCCCAGCCCCAGCATTTT.

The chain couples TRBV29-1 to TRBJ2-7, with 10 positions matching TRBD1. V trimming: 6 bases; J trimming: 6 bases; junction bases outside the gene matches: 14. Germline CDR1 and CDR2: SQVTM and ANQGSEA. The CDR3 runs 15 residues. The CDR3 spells CSVPRRGQGWIEQYF. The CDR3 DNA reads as TGCAGCGTGCCACGCCGGGGACAGGGGTGGATCGAGCAGTACTTC.

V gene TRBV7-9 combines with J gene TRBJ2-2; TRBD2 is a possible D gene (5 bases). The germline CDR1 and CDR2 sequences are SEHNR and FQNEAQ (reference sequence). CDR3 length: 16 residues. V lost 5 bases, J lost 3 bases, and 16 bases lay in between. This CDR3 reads CASSQDIWGDTGELFF. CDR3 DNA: TGTGCCAGCAGCCAAGATATCTGGGGAGACACCGGGGAGCTGTTTTTT.

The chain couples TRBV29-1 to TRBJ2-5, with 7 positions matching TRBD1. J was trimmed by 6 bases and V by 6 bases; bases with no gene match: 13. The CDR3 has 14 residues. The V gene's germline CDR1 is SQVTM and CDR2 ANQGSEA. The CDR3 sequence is CSVNRGLGEKTQYF. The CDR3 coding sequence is TGCAGCGTAAACAGGGGCCTAGGGGAAAAGACCCAGTACTTC.

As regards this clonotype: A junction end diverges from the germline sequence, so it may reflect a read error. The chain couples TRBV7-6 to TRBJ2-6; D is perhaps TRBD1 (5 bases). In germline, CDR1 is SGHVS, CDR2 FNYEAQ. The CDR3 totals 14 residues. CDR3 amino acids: CASSFSSGANVLAF. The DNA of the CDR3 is TGTGCCAGCAGCTTCAGCTCTGGGGCCAACGTCCTGGCTTTC.

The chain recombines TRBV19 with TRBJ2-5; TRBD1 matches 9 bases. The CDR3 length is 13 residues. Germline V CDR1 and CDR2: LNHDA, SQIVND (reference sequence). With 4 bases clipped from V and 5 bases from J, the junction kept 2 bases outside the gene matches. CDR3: CASSRTGDETQYF. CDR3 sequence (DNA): TGTGCCAGTAGTAGGACAGGGGACGAGACCCAGTACTTC.

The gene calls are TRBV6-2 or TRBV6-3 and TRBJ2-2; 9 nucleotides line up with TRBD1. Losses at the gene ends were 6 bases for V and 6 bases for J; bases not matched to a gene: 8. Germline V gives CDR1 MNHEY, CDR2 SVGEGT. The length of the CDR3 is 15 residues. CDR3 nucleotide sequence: TGTGCCAGCAGAACAGGACAGGGGATCCCCGGGGAGCTGTTTTTT. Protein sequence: CASRTGQGIPGELFF.

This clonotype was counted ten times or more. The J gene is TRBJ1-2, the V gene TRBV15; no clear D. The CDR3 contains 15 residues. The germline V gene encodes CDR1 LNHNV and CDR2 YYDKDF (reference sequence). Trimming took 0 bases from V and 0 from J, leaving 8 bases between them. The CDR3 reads CATSREVASNYGYTF. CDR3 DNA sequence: TGTGCCACCAGCAGAGAGGTGGCTTCTAACTATGGCTACACCTTC. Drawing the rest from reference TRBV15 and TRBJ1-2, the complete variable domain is DAMVIQNPRYQVTQFGKPVTLSCSQTLNHNVMYWYQQKSSQAPKLLFHYYDKDFNNEADTPDNFQSRRPNTSFCFLDIRSPGLGDTAMYLCATSREVASNYGYTFGSGTRLTVV.

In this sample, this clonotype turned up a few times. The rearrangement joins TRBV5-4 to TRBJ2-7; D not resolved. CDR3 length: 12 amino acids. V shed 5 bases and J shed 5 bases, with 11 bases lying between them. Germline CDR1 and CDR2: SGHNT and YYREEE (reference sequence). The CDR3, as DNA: TGTGCCAGCAGTTCTAGTTACCACGAGCAGTACTTC. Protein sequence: CASSSSYHEQYF.

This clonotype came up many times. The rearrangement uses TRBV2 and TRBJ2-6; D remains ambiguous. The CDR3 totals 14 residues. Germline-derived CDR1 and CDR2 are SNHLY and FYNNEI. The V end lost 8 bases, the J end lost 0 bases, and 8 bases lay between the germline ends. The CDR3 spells CASDGSSGANVLTF. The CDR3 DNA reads TGTGCCAGCGATGGATCCTCTGGGGCCAACGTCCTGACTTTC.

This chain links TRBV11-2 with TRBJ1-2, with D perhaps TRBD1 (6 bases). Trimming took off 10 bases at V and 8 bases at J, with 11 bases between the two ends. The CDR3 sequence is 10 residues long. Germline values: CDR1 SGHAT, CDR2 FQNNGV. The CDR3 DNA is TGTGCCATAGCCGGGACAGGCTACACCTTC. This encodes CAIAGTGYTF.

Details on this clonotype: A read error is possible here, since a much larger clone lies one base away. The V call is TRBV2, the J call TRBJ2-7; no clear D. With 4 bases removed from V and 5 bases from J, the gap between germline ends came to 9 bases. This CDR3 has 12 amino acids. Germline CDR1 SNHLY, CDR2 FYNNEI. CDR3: CASSGDTHEQYF. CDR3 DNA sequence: TGTGCCAGCAGTGGAGACACTCACGAGCAGTACTTC.

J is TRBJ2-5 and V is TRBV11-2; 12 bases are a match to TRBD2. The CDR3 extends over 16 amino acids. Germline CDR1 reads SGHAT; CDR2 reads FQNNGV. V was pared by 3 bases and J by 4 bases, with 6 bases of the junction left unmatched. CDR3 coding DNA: TGTGCCAGCAGCTTCTACGGGGGACTAGCGGGAGAGACCCAGTACTTC. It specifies CASSFYGGLAGETQYF.

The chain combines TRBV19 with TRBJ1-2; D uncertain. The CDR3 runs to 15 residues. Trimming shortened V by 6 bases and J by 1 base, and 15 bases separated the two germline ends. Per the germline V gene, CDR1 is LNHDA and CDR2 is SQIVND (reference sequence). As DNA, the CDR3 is TGTGCCAGTAGGCGCCTTGATGTAATTAACTATGGCTACACCTTC. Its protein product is CASRRLDVINYGYTF.